This T cell receptor (beta chain) originates from a study of cytomegalovirus exposure and HLA in healthy donors. PCR was performed using 60 Vbeta and 13 Jbeta primers. The method was immunoSEQ multiplex PCR; TCRdb's version includes in-frame clones alone and lacks a portion of them. The sample carries approximately 160,000 clones, over 70% recorded once. The sequenced sample consisted of PBMCs. The origin of this receptor is a male donor in good health and CMV-seropositive.

CDR3 bases: TGCGCCAGCAGCCAAGCCCGGGGCAATCAGCCCCAGCATTTT. It codes for CASSQARGNQPQHF. The V gene is TRBV4-1, the J gene TRBJ1-5; D unresolved. V was pared by 1 base and J by 2 bases, with 6 bases between. CDR1 is MGHRA and CDR2 is YSYEKL in the germline V gene. CDR3 length: 14 residues.